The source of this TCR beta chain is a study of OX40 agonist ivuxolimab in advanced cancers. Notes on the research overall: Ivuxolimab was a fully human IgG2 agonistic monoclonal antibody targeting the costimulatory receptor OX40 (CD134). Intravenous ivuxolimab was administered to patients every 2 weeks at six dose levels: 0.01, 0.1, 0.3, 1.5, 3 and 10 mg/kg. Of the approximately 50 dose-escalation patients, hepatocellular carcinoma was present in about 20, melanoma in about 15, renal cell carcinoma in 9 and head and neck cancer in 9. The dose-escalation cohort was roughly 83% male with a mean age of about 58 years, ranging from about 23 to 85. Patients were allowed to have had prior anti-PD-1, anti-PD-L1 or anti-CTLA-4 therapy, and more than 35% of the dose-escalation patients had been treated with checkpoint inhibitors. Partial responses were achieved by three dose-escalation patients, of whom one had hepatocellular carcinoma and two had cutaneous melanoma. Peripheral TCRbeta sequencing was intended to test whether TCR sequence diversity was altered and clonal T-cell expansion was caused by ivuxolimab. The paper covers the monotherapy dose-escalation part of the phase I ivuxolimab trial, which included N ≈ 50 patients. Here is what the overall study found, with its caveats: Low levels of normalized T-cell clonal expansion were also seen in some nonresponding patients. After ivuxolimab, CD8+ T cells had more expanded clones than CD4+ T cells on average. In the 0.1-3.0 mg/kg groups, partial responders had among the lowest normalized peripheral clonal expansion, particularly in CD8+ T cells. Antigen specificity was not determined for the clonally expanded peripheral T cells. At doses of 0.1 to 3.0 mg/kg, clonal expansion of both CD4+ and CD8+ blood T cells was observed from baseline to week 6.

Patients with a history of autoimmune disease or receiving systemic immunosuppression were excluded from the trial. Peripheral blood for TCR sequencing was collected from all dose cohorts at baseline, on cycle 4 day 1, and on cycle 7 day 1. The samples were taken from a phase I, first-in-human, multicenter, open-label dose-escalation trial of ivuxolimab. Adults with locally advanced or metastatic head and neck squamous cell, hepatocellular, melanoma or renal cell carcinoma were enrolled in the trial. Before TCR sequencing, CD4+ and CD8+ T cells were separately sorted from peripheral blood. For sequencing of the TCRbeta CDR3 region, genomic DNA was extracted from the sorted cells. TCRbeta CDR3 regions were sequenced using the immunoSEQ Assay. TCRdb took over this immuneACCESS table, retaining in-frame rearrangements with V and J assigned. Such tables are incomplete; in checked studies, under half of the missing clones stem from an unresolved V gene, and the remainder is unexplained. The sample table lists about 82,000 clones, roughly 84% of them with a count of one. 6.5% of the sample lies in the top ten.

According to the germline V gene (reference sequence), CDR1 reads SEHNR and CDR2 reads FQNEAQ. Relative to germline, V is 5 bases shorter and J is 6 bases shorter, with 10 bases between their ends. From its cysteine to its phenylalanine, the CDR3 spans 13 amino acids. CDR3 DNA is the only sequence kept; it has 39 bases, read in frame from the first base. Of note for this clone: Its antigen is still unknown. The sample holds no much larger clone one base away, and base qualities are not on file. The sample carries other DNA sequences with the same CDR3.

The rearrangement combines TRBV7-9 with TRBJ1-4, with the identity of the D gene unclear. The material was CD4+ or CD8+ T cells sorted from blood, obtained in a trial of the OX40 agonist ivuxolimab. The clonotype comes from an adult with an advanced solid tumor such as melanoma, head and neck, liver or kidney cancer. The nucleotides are TGTGCCAGCAGCCTGAGTTACGATGAAAAACTGTTTTTT. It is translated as CASSLSYDEKLFF.